Sequencing of this T cell receptor (beta chain) was carried out in a study of neoadjuvant nivolumab and ipilimumab in lung cancer. Study-level results: Pretherapy blood TCR richness correlated positively with resected tumor richness. Compared with tumor-adjacent uninvolved lung, resected tumors showed greater richness and clonality. Only two of four nivolumab-treated tumors gained richness and clonality by surgery.

This clone has a handful of counts. Its antigen is currently unknown. TCRdb's table, derived via immunoSEQ multiplex PCR, lists solely in-frame clones and lacks some. The sample yields 15,000 to 20,000 clones, 60% to 80% seen once. The clonotype comes from an adult with non-small cell lung cancer. Sequencing was performed on tumor tissue, taken after neoadjuvant nivolumab, alone or with ipilimumab, at or shortly before surgery.

The CDR3 coding sequence is TGTGCCAGCAGTTACTCGGGAAGACAGGGATCGCCACCCCTCCACTTT. Translated: CASSYSGRQGSPPLHF. V and J are TRBV6-5 and TRBJ1-6; 7 bases are a match to TRBD1. The trim removed 0 bases at V and 11 bases at J, leaving 10 bases unmatched. This CDR3 contains 16 residues. CDR1 MNHEY and CDR2 SVGAGI come from the germline V gene.